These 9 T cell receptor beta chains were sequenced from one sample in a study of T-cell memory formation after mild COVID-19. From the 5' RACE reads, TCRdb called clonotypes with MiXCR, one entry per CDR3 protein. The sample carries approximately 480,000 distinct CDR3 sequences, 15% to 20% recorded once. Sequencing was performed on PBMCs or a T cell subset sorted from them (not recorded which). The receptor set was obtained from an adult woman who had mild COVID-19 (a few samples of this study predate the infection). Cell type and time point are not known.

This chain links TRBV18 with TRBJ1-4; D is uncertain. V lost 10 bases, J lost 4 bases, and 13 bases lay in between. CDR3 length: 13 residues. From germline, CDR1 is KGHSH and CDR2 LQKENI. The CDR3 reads CATLSSRNEKLFF. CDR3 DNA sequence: TGTGCCACCCTCTCGAGCCGTAATGAAAAACTGTTTTTT.

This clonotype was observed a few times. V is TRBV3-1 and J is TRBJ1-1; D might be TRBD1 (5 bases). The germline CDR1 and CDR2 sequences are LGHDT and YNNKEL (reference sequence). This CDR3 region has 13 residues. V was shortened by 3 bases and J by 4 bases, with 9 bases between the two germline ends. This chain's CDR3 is CASSQRGATEAFF. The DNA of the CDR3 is TGTGCCAGCAGCCAGCGCGGGGCCACTGAAGCTTTCTTT.

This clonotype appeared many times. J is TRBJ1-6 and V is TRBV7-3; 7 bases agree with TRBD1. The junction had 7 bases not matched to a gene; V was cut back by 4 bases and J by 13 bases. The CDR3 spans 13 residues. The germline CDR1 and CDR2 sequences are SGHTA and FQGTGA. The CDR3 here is CASSSRQGRPLHF. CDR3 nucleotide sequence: TGTGCCAGCAGCTCACGACAGGGTCGTCCCCTCCACTTT.

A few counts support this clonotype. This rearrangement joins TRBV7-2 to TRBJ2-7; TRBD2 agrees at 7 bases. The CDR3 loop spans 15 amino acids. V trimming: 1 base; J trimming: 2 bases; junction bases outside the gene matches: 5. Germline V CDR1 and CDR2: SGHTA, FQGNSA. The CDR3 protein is CASSLGREAPYEQYF. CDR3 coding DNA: TGTGCCAGCAGCTTAGGACGGGAGGCCCCCTACGAGCAGTACTTC.

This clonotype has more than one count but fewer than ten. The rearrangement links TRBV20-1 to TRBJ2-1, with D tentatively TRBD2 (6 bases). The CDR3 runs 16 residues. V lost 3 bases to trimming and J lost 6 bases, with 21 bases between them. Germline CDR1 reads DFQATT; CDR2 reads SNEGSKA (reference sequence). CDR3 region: CSASTLANSLSNEQFF. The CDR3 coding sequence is TGCAGTGCTAGCACCCTAGCGAACAGCCTGTCCAATGAGCAGTTCTTC.

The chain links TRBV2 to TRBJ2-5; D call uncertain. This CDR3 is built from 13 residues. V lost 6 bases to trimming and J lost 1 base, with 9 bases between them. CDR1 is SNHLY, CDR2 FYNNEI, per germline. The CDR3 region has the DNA TGTGCCAGCAGAGGCAGGCTCCAAGAGACCCAGTACTTC. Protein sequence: CASRGRLQETQYF.

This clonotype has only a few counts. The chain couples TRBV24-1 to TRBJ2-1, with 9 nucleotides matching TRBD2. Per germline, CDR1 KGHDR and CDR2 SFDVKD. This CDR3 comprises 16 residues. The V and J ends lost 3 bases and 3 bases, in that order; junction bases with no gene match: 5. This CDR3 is CATSDLDSGGYNEQFF. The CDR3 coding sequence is TGTGCCACCAGTGATCTCGATAGCGGGGGCTACAATGAGCAGTTCTTC.

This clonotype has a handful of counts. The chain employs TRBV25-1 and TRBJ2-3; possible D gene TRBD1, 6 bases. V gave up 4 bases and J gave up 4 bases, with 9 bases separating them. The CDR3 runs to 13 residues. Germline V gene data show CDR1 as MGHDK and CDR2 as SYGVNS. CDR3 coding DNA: TGTGCCAGCAGTGTACAGGGCCCAGATACGCAGTATTTT. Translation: CASSVQGPDTQYF.

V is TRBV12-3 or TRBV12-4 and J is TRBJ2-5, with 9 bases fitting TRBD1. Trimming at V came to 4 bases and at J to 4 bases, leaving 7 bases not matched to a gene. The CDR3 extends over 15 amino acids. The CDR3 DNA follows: TGTGCCAGCAGTTCCACGACAGGGGGTGTAGAGACCCAGTACTTC. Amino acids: CASSSTTGGVETQYF.